The 5 T cell receptor beta chains in this list originate from one sample, sequenced in a study of cytomegalovirus exposure and HLA in healthy donors. The PCR was carried out with 60 Vbeta primers and 13 Jbeta primers. Measured with immunoSEQ multiplex PCR; TCRdb has only the in-frame clones, and not every one. The sample yields some 200,000 clones, approximately 70% seen once. The sequencing sample was made of PBMCs. The receptors shown here come from a woman aged 25 to 39 in good health and CMV-seronegative.

The genes are TRBV10-3 and TRBJ2-4; unclear D gene. Trimming stripped 3 bases from V and 0 bases from J, with 9 bases between. This CDR3 comprises 15 residues. Germline assignment: CDR1 ENHRY and CDR2 SYGVKD. The DNA for the CDR3 is TGTGCCATCAGTGAAAACACCCGAGCCAAAAACATTCAGTACTTC. It specifies CAISENTRAKNIQYF.

The chain links TRBV27 to TRBJ1-3; 9 bases are shared with TRBD1. The germline gives CDR1 MNHEY, CDR2 SMNVEV (reference sequence). This CDR3 is built from 17 residues. With 6 bases clipped from V and 4 bases from J, the junction kept 13 bases outside the gene matches. This chain's CDR3 is CASSPLGQGRRGNTIYF. The CDR3 DNA is TGTGCCAGCAGCCCTTTGGGACAGGGCCGTCGAGGAAACACCATATATTTT.

The J gene is TRBJ2-5, the V gene TRBV6-4; D ambiguous. The DNA matches TRBJ2-7 better at its end, which makes the J call doubtful. The length of the CDR3 is 12 residues. Germline V lookup: CDR1 MRHNA, CDR2 SNTAGT. CDR3 DNA: TGTGCCAGCAGTGACTCGGAGTACGAGCAGTACTTC. It translates to CASSDSEYEQYF.

In its sample, this clone was seen a few times. The V gene is TRBV30, the J gene TRBJ1-2; unclear D gene. CDR1 GTSNPN and CDR2 SVGIG come from the germline V gene (reference sequence). The V end lost 3 bases, the J end lost 6 bases, and 23 bases lay between the germline ends. The CDR3 is made up of 16 amino acids. CDR3 region: CAWSRLRSWQEDGYTF. The CDR3 bases are TGTGCCTGGAGCCGACTCAGGTCTTGGCAGGAGGATGGCTACACCTTC.

The sample holds a few counts of this clone. The J gene is TRBJ2-1, the V gene TRBV19; D is unclear. The CDR3 consists of 15 residues. Per the germline V gene, CDR1 is LNHDA and CDR2 is SQIVND (reference sequence). V dropped 1 base and J dropped 7 bases, with 14 bases sitting between them. The CDR3 loop reads CASSIVATPMNEQFF. CDR3 sequence (DNA): TGTGCCAGTAGTATAGTAGCCACCCCGATGAATGAGCAGTTCTTC.